These T cell receptor beta chains were read from a single sample in a study of blood T cell repertoires in COVID-19. Sequencing used immunoSEQ multiplex PCR; TCRdb keeps in-frame clones, though not all of them. The data contain some 49,000 clones, under 90% of them singletons. The specimen was peripheral blood. These receptors all stem from a woman older than 75 with COVID-19, enrolled during active disease. Each CDR3 is given with its conserved first and last residue. Fields, in order: J gene, clone size, D gene, V gene, CDR3 protein, CDR3 DNA. D genes are given only for firm matches. Some rows mark clone size as missing; the rest say once, few, many or name a class of expanded clone.

j_call: TRBJ2-3
clone_size: -
d_call: TRBD2
v_call: TRBV7-3
cdr3_aa: CASSLSSLAGSTDTQYF
cdr3_nt: TGTGCCAGCAGCTTATCCTCACTAGCGGGAAGCACAGATACGCAGTATTTT

j_call: TRBJ2-7
clone_size: once
d_call: TRBD2
v_call: TRBV10-3
cdr3_aa: CAISDGLAGASYEQYF
cdr3_nt: TGTGCCATCAGTGACGGACTAGCGGGCGCCTCCTACGAGCAGTACTTC

j_call: TRBJ2-1
clone_size: few
d_call: TRBD2
v_call: TRBV19
cdr3_aa: CASGRAGTSNEQFF
cdr3_nt: TGTGCCAGTGGACGAGCGGGAACTAGCAATGAGCAGTTCTTC

j_call: TRBJ2-5
clone_size: once
d_call: -
v_call: TRBV28
cdr3_aa: CASSFGGSRGETQYF
cdr3_nt: TGTGCCAGCAGTTTCGGCGGGAGCAGGGGAGAGACCCAGTACTTC

j_call: TRBJ2-7
clone_size: once
d_call: -
v_call: TRBV19
cdr3_aa: CASSIAGAGSSYEQYF
cdr3_nt: TGTGCCAGTAGTATAGCCGGGGCGGGAAGCTCCTACGAGCAGTACTTC

j_call: TRBJ1-3
clone_size: -
d_call: -
v_call: TRBV2
cdr3_aa: CASREGQSYSGNTIYF
cdr3_nt: TGTGCCAGCAGGGAAGGACAGTCGTACTCTGGAAACACCATATATTTT

j_call: TRBJ1-1
clone_size: -
d_call: -
v_call: TRBV5-6
cdr3_aa: CASTQGFNTEAFF
cdr3_nt: TGTGCCAGTACACAGGGATTTAACACTGAAGCTTTCTTT

j_call: TRBJ2-3
clone_size: medium-sized
d_call: TRBD2
v_call: TRBV9
cdr3_aa: CASSLGTTVSDTQYF
cdr3_nt: TGTGCCAGCAGCCTAGGGACTACGGTTTCGGATACGCAGTATTTT

j_call: TRBJ1-5
clone_size: -
d_call: -
v_call: TRBV7-8
cdr3_aa: CASSFGRQPQHF
cdr3_nt: TGTGCCAGCAGCTTTGGGAGGCAGCCCCAGCATTTT

j_call: TRBJ2-5
clone_size: -
d_call: TRBD1
v_call: TRBV6-1
cdr3_aa: CASSERGTVLFGKETQYF
cdr3_nt: TGTGCCAGCAGTGAAAGGGGGACAGTTCTTTTCGGAAAAGAGACCCAGTACTTC

j_call: TRBJ2-5
clone_size: -
d_call: TRBD1
v_call: TRBV6-6
cdr3_aa: CASSYRIRDSQETQYF
cdr3_nt: TGTGCCAGCAGTTACCGGATACGGGACAGCCAAGAGACCCAGTACTTC

j_call: TRBJ2-7
clone_size: few
d_call: -
v_call: TRBV5-1
cdr3_aa: CASSLSPGEQYF
cdr3_nt: TGCGCCAGCAGCTTGTCCCCCGGCGAGCAGTACTTC

j_call: TRBJ1-1
clone_size: -
d_call: -
v_call: TRBV5-1
cdr3_aa: CASSGTGGASEAFF
cdr3_nt: TGCGCCAGCAGCGGGACCGGGGGGGCGTCTGAAGCTTTCTTT

j_call: TRBJ2-5
clone_size: -
d_call: TRBD2
v_call: TRBV4-2
cdr3_aa: CASSLGLAGIETQYF
cdr3_nt: TGTGCCAGCAGCCTTGGACTAGCGGGAATAGAGACCCAGTACTTC

j_call: TRBJ2-4
clone_size: -
d_call: -
v_call: TRBV28
cdr3_aa: CASSRPLATKNIQYF
cdr3_nt: TGTGCCAGCAGCCGCCCTCTAGCAACCAAAAACATTCAGTACTTC

j_call: TRBJ2-7
clone_size: -
d_call: TRBD1
v_call: TRBV6-5
cdr3_aa: CASSYSTGGSYEQYF
cdr3_nt: TGTGCCAGCAGTTACTCCACAGGGGGATCCTACGAGCAGTACTTC

j_call: TRBJ1-2
clone_size: -
d_call: -
v_call: TRBV3-1/TRBV3-2
cdr3_aa: CASSPHRRGGGYGYTF
cdr3_nt: TGTGCCAGCAGCCCCCACCGTAGGGGCGGGGGCTATGGCTACACCTTC

j_call: TRBJ1-1
clone_size: -
d_call: -
v_call: TRBV6-4
cdr3_aa: CASSDPRGEAFF
cdr3_nt: TGTGCCAGCAGTGACCCGAGAGGGGAAGCTTTCTTT

j_call: TRBJ2-5
clone_size: -
d_call: -
v_call: TRBV5-1
cdr3_aa: CASSLHPTVTTQETQYF
cdr3_nt: TGCGCCAGCAGCTTGCACCCGACAGTTACAACCCAAGAGACCCAGTACTTC

j_call: TRBJ2-5
clone_size: -
d_call: TRBD1
v_call: TRBV5-1
cdr3_aa: CASSRTGRSETQYF
cdr3_nt: TGCGCCAGCAGTAGGACAGGGAGGTCGGAGACCCAGTACTTC

j_call: TRBJ2-7
clone_size: -
d_call: -
v_call: TRBV11-2
cdr3_aa: CASSLDSLGQYF
cdr3_nt: TGTGCCAGCAGCCTGGACTCGCTGGGGCAGTACTTC

j_call: TRBJ1-1
clone_size: -
d_call: TRBD1
v_call: TRBV28
cdr3_aa: CASRLTGVTEAFF
cdr3_nt: TGTGCCAGCAGATTAACAGGGGTCACTGAAGCTTTCTTT

j_call: TRBJ1-1
clone_size: -
d_call: TRBD1
v_call: TRBV2
cdr3_aa: CARTDREYTEAFF
cdr3_nt: TGTGCCAGAACGGACAGGGAATACACTGAAGCTTTCTTT

j_call: TRBJ2-2
clone_size: -
d_call: TRBD2
v_call: TRBV5-1
cdr3_aa: CASSFSSGSGELFF
cdr3_nt: TGCGCCAGCAGCTTTTCTAGCGGGTCCGGGGAGCTGTTTTTT

j_call: TRBJ1-1
clone_size: -
d_call: -
v_call: TRBV15
cdr3_aa: CATSRVGAYFEAFF
cdr3_nt: TGTGCCACCAGCAGAGTGGGGGCGTACTTTGAAGCTTTCTTT

j_call: TRBJ2-3
clone_size: -
d_call: TRBD2
v_call: TRBV9
cdr3_aa: CASSVGSSGRSDTQYF
cdr3_nt: TGTGCCAGCAGCGTAGGATCTAGCGGGAGGTCAGATACGCAGTATTTT

j_call: TRBJ2-1
clone_size: -
d_call: -
v_call: TRBV18
cdr3_aa: CASSLRLGLSYNEQFF
cdr3_nt: TGTGCCAGCTCTCTTCGTTTGGGCCTCTCCTACAATGAGCAGTTCTTC

j_call: TRBJ2-6
clone_size: -
d_call: TRBD1
v_call: TRBV14
cdr3_aa: CASSQRGRGGANVLTF
cdr3_nt: TGTGCCAGCAGCCAAAGGGGGCGAGGAGGGGCCAACGTCCTGACTTTC

j_call: TRBJ1-3
clone_size: few
d_call: TRBD1
v_call: TRBV5-4
cdr3_aa: CASSSGQERNTIYF
cdr3_nt: TGTGCCAGCAGCTCGGGACAGGAGAGAAACACCATATATTTT